Listed here are 3 T cell receptor beta chains from one sample, sequenced in a study of blood T cell repertoires in COVID-19. Generated by immunoSEQ multiplex PCR, the TCRdb table keeps only in-frame clones and is missing some. The sample has roughly 80,000 clones; nearly 90% are singletons. Sequenced input: peripheral blood. The receptor source for this set is a woman of 80 years or more with acute or convalescent COVID-19.

This chain links TRBV7-3 with TRBJ2-2; the match to TRBD2 covers 10 bases. After removal of 3 bases from V and 6 bases from J, the junction contained 1 base not matched to a gene. Looked up from germline, CDR1 is SGHTA and CDR2 is FQGTGA. CDR3 length: 14 residues. CDR3 nucleotides: TGTGCCAGCAGCTTTAGCGGGAGGTCCGGGGAGCTGTTTTTT. Translated: CASSFSGRSGELFF.

The V and J genes are TRBV14 and TRBJ1-6; TRBD1 matches 7 bases. The CDR3 length is 15 residues. The V segment lost 4 bases and the J segment 7 bases; nucleotides outside the gene matches: 7. Per germline, CDR1 SGHDN and CDR2 FVKESK. The CDR3 loop reads CASSPLGQINSPLHF. CDR3 nucleotides: TGTGCCAGCAGCCCTCTGGGACAGATAAATTCACCCCTCCACTTT.

V gene TRBV10-3 combines with J gene TRBJ2-7; 7 nucleotides align to TRBD1. Trimming took 7 bases from V and 3 from J; bases not matched to a gene: 9. The CDR3 runs 14 residues. CDR1 is ENHRY, CDR2 SYGVKD, per germline. CDR3 protein: CAITRDSASYEQYF. The CDR3 DNA reads as TGTGCCATCACTAGGGACAGCGCAAGCTACGAGCAGTACTTC.